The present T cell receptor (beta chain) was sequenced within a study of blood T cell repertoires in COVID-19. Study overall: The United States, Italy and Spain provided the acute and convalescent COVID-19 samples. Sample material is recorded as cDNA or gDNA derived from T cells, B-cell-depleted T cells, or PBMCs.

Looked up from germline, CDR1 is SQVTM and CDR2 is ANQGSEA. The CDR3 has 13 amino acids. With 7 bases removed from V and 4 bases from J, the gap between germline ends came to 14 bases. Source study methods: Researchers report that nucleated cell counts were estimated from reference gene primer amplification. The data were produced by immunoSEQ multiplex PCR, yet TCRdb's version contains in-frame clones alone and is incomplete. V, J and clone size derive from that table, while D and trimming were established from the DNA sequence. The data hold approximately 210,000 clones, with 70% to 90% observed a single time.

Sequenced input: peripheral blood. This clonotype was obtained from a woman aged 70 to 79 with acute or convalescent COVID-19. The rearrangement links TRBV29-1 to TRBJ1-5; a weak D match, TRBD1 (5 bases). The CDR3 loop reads CSAVPGGNQPQHF. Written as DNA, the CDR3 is TGCAGCGCCGTGCCGGGGGGAAATCAGCCCCAGCATTTT. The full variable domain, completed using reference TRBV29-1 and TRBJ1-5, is SAVISQKPSRDICQRGTSLTIQCQVDSQVTMMFWYRQQPGQSLTLIATANQGSEATYESGFVIDKFPISRPNLTFSTLTVSNMSPEDSSIYLCSAVPGGNQPQHFGDGTRLSIL.